The clone carrying this TCR beta chain was seen repeatedly, ten times or more. Its antigen is still unknown. Using RNA transcripts, the TCR beta CDR3 regions were amplified. In the first round, RT-PCR was carried out with HTBI primers, and a multiplex PCR formed the second round. TCRdb redid the calling of the multiplex PCR reads with MiXCR, one entry per CDR3 protein. The data contain about 400,000 distinct CDR3 sequences, around 20% of them singletons. Diagnosis relied on clinical symptoms, serum thyroxine, TRAb, thyroid ultrasound and orbital computed tomography. The data were obtained in a study of Graves' ophthalmopathy and Graves' hyperthyroidism. Overall study context: Samples of peripheral blood were obtained at initial diagnosis, prior to treatment of any kind.

Study results and caveats: This model predicted ophthalmopathy progression (sensitivity 60% to 71%, specificity around 72%). Among thyroid clonotypes expanded above 0.001 frequency, most also appeared in blood.

V was clipped by 2 bases and J by 2 bases, with 6 bases between them. This CDR3 has 13 amino acids. Germline values: CDR1 MNHEY, CDR2 SVGEGT. This TCR derives from a woman between 18 and 30 years old with Graves' ophthalmopathy. V gene TRBV6-2 or TRBV6-3 combines with J gene TRBJ1-2, with D uncertain. The sequencing sample was made of peripheral blood. CDR3 amino acids: CASSYAENYGYTF. The CDR3 nucleotides are TGTGCCAGCAGTTACGCGGAGAACTATGGCTACACCTTC.